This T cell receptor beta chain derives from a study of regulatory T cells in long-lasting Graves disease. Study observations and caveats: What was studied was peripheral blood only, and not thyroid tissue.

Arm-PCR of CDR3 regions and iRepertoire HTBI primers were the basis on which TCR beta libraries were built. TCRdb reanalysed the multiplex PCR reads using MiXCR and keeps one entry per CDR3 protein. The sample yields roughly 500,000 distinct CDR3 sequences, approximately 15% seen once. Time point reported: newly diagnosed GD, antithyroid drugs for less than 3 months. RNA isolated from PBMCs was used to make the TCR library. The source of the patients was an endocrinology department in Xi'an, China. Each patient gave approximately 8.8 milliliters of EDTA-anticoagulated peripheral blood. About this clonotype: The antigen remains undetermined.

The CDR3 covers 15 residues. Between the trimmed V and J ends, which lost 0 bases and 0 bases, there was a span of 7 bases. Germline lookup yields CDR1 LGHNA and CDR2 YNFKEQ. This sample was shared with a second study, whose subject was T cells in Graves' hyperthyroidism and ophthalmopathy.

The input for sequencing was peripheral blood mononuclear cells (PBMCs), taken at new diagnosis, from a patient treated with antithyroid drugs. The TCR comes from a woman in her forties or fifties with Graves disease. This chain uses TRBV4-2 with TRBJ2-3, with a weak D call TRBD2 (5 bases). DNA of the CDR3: TGTGCCAGCAGCCAAGAGCGGGCTAGCACAGATACGCAGTATTTT. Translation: CASSQERASTDTQYF.